This entry is about one T cell receptor (beta chain). This table comes from immunoSEQ multiplex PCR, and its TCRdb copy is limited to in-frame clones, with some not included. The table has about 86,000 clones, 85% to 95% seen once. These data belong to a study of control samples from healthy donors and cancer patients. CDR1 is LGHDT, CDR2 YNNKEL, per germline (reference sequence). CDR3 length: 14 amino acids. Between the trimmed V and J ends, which lost 6 bases and 0 bases, there was a span of 11 bases. Material for sequencing was blood. The chain carries TRBV3-1 (or the pseudogene TRBV3-2) and TRBJ1-1; possible D gene TRBD1, 5 bases. This clonotype originated in a woman aged 18-29 years in good health. CDR3 in DNA: TGTGCCAGCAGGGTTGACAGCATGAACACTGAAGCTTTCTTT. This gives the protein CASRVDSMNTEAFF.